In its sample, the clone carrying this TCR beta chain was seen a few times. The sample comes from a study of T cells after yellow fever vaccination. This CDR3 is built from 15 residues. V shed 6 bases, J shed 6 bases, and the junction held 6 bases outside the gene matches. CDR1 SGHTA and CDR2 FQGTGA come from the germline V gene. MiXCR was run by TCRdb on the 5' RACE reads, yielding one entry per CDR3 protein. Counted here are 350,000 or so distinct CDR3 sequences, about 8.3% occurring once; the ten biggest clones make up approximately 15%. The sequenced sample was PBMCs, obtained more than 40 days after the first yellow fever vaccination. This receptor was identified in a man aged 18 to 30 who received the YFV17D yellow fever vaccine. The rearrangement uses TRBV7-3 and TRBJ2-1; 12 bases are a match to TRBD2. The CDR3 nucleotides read TGTGCCAGCAGGCTCCCGGGACTAGCGGGCAATGAGCAGTTCTTC. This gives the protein CASRLPGLAGNEQFF.